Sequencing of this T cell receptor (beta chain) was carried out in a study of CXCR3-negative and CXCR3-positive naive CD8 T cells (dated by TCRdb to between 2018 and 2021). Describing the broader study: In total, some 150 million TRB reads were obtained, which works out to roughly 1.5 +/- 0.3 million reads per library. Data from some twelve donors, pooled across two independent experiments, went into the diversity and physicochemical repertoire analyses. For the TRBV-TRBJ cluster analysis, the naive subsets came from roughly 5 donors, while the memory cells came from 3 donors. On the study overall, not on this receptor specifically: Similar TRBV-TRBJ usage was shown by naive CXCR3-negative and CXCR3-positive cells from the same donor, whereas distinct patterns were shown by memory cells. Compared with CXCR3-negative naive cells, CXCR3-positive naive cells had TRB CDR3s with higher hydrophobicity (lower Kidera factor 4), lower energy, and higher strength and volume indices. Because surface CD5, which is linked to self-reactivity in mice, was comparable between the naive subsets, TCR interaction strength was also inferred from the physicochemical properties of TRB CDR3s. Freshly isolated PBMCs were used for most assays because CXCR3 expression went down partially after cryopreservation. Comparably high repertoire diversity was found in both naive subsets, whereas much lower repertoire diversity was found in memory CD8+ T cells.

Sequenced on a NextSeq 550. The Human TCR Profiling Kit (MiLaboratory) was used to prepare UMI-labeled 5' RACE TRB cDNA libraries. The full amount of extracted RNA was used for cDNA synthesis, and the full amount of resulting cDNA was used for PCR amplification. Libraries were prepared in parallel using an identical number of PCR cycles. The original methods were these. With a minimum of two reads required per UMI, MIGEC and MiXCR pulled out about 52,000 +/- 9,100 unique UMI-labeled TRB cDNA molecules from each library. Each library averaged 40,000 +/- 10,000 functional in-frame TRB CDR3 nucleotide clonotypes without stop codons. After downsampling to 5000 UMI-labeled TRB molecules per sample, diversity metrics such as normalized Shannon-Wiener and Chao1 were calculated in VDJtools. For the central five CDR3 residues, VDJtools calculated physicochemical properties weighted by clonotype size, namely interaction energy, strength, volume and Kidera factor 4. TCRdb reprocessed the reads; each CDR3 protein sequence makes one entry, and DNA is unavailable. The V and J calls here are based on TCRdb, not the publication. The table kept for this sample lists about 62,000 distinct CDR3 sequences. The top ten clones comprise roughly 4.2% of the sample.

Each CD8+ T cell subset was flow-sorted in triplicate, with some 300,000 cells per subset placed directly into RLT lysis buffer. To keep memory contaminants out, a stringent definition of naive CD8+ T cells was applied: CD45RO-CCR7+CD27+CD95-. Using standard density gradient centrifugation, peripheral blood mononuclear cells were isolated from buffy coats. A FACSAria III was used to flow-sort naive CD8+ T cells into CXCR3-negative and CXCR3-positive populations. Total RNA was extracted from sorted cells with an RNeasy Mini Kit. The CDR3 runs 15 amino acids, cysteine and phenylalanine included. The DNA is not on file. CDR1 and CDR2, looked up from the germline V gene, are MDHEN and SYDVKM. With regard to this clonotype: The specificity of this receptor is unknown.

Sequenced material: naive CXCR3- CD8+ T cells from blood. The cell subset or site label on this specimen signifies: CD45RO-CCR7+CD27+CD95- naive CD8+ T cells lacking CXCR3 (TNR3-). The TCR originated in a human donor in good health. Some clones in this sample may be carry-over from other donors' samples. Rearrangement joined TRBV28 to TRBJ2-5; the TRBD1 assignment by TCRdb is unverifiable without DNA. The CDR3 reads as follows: CASSTRDRKQETQYF. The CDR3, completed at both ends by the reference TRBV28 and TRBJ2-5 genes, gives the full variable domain DVKVTQSSRYLVKRTGEKVFLECVQDMDHENMFWYRQDPGLGLRLIYFSYDVKMKEKGDIPEGYSVSREKKERFSLILESASTNQTSMYLCASSTRDRKQETQYFGPGTRLLVL.